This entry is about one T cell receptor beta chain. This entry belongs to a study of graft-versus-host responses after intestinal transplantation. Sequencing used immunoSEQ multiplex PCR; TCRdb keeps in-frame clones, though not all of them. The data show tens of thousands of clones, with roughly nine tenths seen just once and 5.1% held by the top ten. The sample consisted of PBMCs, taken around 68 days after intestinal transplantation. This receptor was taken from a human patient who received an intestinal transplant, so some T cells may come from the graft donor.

This CDR3 reads CASSIRTGPIGETQYF. DNA for the CDR3: TGTGCCAGCAGCATCCGGACAGGGCCCATAGGGGAGACCCAGTACTTC. V gene TRBV7-9 combines with J gene TRBJ2-5; the match to TRBD1 covers 8 bases. Trimming took 5 bases from V and 5 from J; bases not matched to a gene: 13. The CDR3 loop spans 16 amino acids. CDR1 SEHNR and CDR2 FQNEAQ come from the germline V gene (reference sequence).